The T cell receptor (beta chain) under discussion was sequenced for a study of T cell repertoires in cytomegalovirus infection (dated by TCRdb to the late 2010s). Describing the broader study: Alongside well-studied HLA-B-restricted epitopes, the peptide stimulations were aimed at recently identified HLA-C-restricted CMV epitopes, whose presentation resists viral immunomodulation. Donor HLA type was relevant to the analysis, because carriage of CMV infection together with the matching HLA type was indicated by public TCR beta signatures.

The CDR3 spans 14 residues, from the cysteine through the phenylalanine. This entry keeps only the CDR3 DNA: 42 bases, framed from base 1. The trim is 5 bases for V and 4 bases for J, with a gap of 14 bases between the germline ends. The germline V gene (reference sequence) supplies CDR1 LGHDT and CDR2 YNNKEL. Per the publication, the treatment or condition label means: in vitro stimulation with specific CMV peptide epitopes to enrich CMV-specific T cells. TCRdb shows the sequencer as Illumina HiSeq 1500. Using fastp at Q25 and MiXCR, TCRdb reprocessed the public reads and kept productive beta chains. Every CDR3 protein is listed once, alongside the most common genes and DNA of its rows. The sample records 450,000 to 650,000 distinct CDR3 sequences, under 45% of which are singletons. In total, the top ten clones hold about 46% of the sample. Notes on this clonotype: Its antigen is unknown. No much larger clone is present one base from it, and per-base qualities are unavailable.

What the study reported, not specific to this receptor: In both this cohort and an independent roughly 330-donor cohort, the cumulative frequency of public TCR beta family members distinguished carriers of CMV infection plus the relevant HLA type. The ex vivo response was dominated by HLA-C-restricted CMV-specific TCR beta clonotypes, which also provided the single most frequent clonotype in two of eight donors.

The receptor's source is a human donor in good health (CMV status not recorded). Some clones in this sample may be carry-over from other donors' samples. The chain is encoded by TRBV3-1 joined to TRBJ1-2; the D region possibly corresponds to TRBD1 (5 bases align). This specimen was cultured PBMCs, taken from culture after CMV antigen stimulation. The CDR3 region: CASSEAGTGYGYTF. The nucleotide sequence reads TGTGCCAGCAGCGAAGCCGGGACGGGCTATGGCTACACCTTC. The CDR3, completed at both ends by the reference TRBV3-1 and TRBJ1-2 genes, gives the full variable domain DTAVSQTPKYLVTQMGNDKSIKCEQNLGHDTMYWYKQDSKKFLKIMFSYNNKELIINETVPNRFSPKSPDKAHLNLHINSLELGDSAVYFCASSEAGTGYGYTFGSGTRLTVV.